These 8 T cell receptor beta chains were all obtained from the same sample, sequenced in a study of blood T cell repertoires in COVID-19. Profiled with immunoSEQ multiplex PCR; TCRdb holds only in-frame clones, not every one. The sample has 250,000 to 300,000 clones, approximately 90% seen once. What was sequenced was peripheral blood. The receptor source for this set is a man in his forties with acute or convalescent COVID-19.

The chain couples TRBV6-5 to TRBJ1-3, with no clear D. Between the trimmed V and J ends, which lost 0 bases and 0 bases, there was a span of 6 bases. This CDR3 has 15 amino acids. Germline V gene sequence: CDR1 MNHEY, CDR2 SVGAGI. In DNA, the CDR3 is TGTGCCAGCAGTTACTCCACAACCTCTGGAAACACCATATATTTT. This codes for CASSYSTTSGNTIYF.

V gene TRBV19 combines with J gene TRBJ2-7; 8 bases fit TRBD2. The V gene's germline CDR1 is LNHDA and CDR2 SQIVND (reference sequence). V lost 2 bases and J lost 3; bases outside the gene matches: 21. The CDR3 length is 20 residues. The CDR3: CASSIRHPAGAQTGIYEQYF. DNA for the CDR3: TGTGCCAGTAGTATAAGGCATCCAGCGGGGGCGCAGACGGGTATCTACGAGCAGTACTTC.

This chain connects TRBV5-5 to TRBJ1-2, with 8 positions matching TRBD1. The CDR3 extends over 14 amino acids. Germline V CDR1 and CDR2: SGHKS, YYEKEE (reference sequence). V trimming: 0 bases; J trimming: 8 bases; junction bases outside the gene matches: 6. The CDR3 DNA is TGTGCCAGCAGCTTGGTGACAGGGGATAAGGGCTACACCTTC. Amino acids: CASSLVTGDKGYTF.

In this sample, this clone turned up once. The chain combines TRBV6-6 with TRBJ1-1; D is possibly TRBD1 (6 bases). This CDR3 is 13 amino acids long. V was cut by 0 bases and J by 6 bases, with 8 bases left in between. Looked up from germline, CDR1 is MNHNY and CDR2 is SVGAGI (reference sequence). The DNA of the CDR3 is TGTGCCAGCAGTTACTCAGGGGGGGCTGAAGCTTTCTTT. Encoded protein: CASSYSGGAEAFF.

The CDR3 DNA reads as TGTGCCAGCAGCTCTTCGTCGGGGGGCTACTACAATGAGCAGTTCTTC. This gives the protein CASSSSSGGYYNEQFF. V gene TRBV7-3 combines with J gene TRBJ2-1; D perhaps matches TRBD2 (7 bases). CDR1 and CDR2 (germline): SGHTA, FQGTGA. Trimming took 4 bases from V and 3 from J, leaving 16 bases between them. This CDR3 is built from 16 residues.

The chain couples TRBV11-3 to TRBJ1-6; the D is unclear. The V gene lost 5 bases and the J gene lost 5 bases, with 10 bases spanning the gap. The germline gives CDR1 SGHNT, CDR2 YENEEA. The CDR3 has 14 amino acids. The CDR3 DNA sequence: TGTGCCAGCAGCCACTGGGCCAATAATTCACCCCTCCACTTT. Protein sequence: CASSHWANNSPLHF.

The genes are TRBV6-5 and TRBJ1-3; D might be TRBD1 (5 bases). This CDR3 is 15 amino acids long. Germline assignment: CDR1 MNHEY and CDR2 SVGAGI. V lost 5 bases to trimming and J lost 0 bases, with 11 bases between them. The CDR3, as DNA: TGTGCCAGCAGTCGGGACTTCACCTCTGGAAACACCATATATTTT. Residues: CASSRDFTSGNTIYF.

This chain joins TRBV28 and TRBJ2-1; D unclear. V gave up 3 bases and J gave up 5 bases, with 8 bases separating them. The length of the CDR3 is 13 residues. CDR1 MDHEN and CDR2 SYDVKM come from the germline V gene. CDR3 in amino acids: CASSFLGDNEQFF. The CDR3 bases are TGTGCCAGCAGTTTTCTAGGCGACAATGAGCAGTTCTTC.